The clone carrying this T cell receptor beta chain was seen only once. Assay used: immunoSEQ multiplex PCR; TCRdb lists only in-frame clones, some missing. The data show 80,000 or so clones, approximately 90% seen once. This entry belongs to a study of blood T cell repertoires in COVID-19. Study-level information: Samples representing acute and convalescent COVID-19 were sourced from the United States, Italy and Spain.

Germline assignment: CDR1 GTSNPN and CDR2 SVGIG (reference sequence). With V trimmed by 1 base and J by 6 bases, 10 bases remained unmatched. The CDR3 consists of 15 residues. The chain carries TRBV30 and TRBJ1-1; 8 bases are a match to TRBD1. The sequenced sample consisted of peripheral blood. The sequence was obtained from a man aged 45-65 years with acute or convalescent COVID-19. In DNA form, the CDR3 reads TGTGCCTGGAGTGGACAGGGGTGGGAGATAGCTGAAGCTTTCTTT. Translation: CAWSGQGWEIAEAFF.